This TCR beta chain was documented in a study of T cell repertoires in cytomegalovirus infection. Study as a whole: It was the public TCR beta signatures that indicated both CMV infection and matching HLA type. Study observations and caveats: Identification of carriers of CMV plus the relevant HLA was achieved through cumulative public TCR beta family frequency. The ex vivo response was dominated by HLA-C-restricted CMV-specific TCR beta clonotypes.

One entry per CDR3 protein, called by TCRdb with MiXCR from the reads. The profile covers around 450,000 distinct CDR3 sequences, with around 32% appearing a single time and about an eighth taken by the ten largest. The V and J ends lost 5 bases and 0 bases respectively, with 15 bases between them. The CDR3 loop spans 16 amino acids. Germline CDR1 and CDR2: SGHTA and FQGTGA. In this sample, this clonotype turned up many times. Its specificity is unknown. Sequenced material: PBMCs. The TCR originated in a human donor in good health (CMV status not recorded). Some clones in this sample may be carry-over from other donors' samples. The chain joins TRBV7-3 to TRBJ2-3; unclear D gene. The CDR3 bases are TGTGCCAGCAGCCTGACTGGCGGCTCTAGCACAGATACGCAGTATTTT. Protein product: CASSLTGGSSTDTQYF.